Below, 23 T cell receptor beta chains from the same sample are listed, as sequenced in a study of control samples from healthy donors and cancer patients. Data came from immunoSEQ multiplex PCR; TCRdb stores just in-frame clones and leaves some out. The sample carries about 150,000 clones, about 93% recorded once. Sequenced input: blood. The receptors were sampled from a man aged 45-65 years in good health.

This clone has a single count. The rearrangement joins TRBV5-4 to TRBJ2-3; D possibly corresponds to TRBD2 (6 bases). This CDR3 contains 17 residues. Germline V gene sequence: CDR1 SGHNT, CDR2 YYREEE (reference sequence). Trimming stripped 4 bases from V and 0 bases from J, with 18 bases between. This CDR3 is CASSTYKAGYSTDTQYF. The CDR3 DNA reads as TGTGCCAGCAGCACGTACAAGGCGGGGTATAGCACAGATACGCAGTATTTT.

The J gene is TRBJ1-5, the V gene TRBV19, with D maybe TRBD1 (6 bases). Trimming removed 1 base at V and 4 bases at J, with 8 bases between. The CDR3 totals 14 residues. Germline CDR1 and CDR2: LNHDA and SQIVND (reference sequence). The CDR3 DNA reads TGTGCCAGTAGTATAGTAGGACAGAATCAGCCCCAGCATTTT. The encoded protein is CASSIVGQNQPQHF. Drawing the rest from reference TRBV19 and TRBJ1-5, the complete variable domain is DGGITQSPKYLFRKEGQNVTLSCEQNLNHDAMYWYRQDPGQGLRLIYYSQIVNDFQKGDIAEGYSVSREKKESFPLTVTSAQKNPTAFYLCASSIVGQNQPQHFGDGTRLSIL.

The rearrangement links TRBV28 to TRBJ1-4; TRBD1 matches at 10 bases. Germline trimming cut 9 bases from V and 7 bases from J; bases unmatched to any gene: 8. Germline V CDR1 and CDR2: MDHEN, SYDVKM. The CDR3 spans 14 residues. The CDR3 nucleotides read TGTGCCAGTCTCACGGACAGGGGGAGTGAAAAACTGTTTTTT. This encodes CASLTDRGSEKLFF.

V is TRBV7-3 and J is TRBJ2-2; D ambiguous. The V gene lost 1 base and the J gene lost 1 base, with 7 bases spanning the gap. Germline V lookup: CDR1 SGHTA, CDR2 FQGTGA. The CDR3 consists of 15 residues. CDR3 loop: CASSLNPGNTGELFF. The CDR3 DNA is TGTGCCAGCAGCTTAAATCCGGGGAACACCGGGGAGCTGTTTTTT.

V usage is TRBV18 and J usage is TRBJ2-3; D is perhaps TRBD2 (5 bases). The V gene lost 0 bases and the J gene lost 6 bases, with 7 bases spanning the gap. The CDR3 extends over 13 amino acids. Per the germline V gene, CDR1 is KGHSH and CDR2 is LQKENI. The CDR3 DNA is TGTGCCAGCTCACCACCGACGGGGGATACGCAGTATTTT. This translates into CASSPPTGDTQYF.

The V and J genes are TRBV5-6 and TRBJ1-6; D is unclear. CDR3 length: 14 residues. Germline V CDR1 and CDR2: SGHDT, YYEEEE. Between the trimmed V and J ends, which lost 1 base and 2 bases, there was a span of 4 bases. This CDR3 is CASSLSPYNSPLHF. In nucleotides, the CDR3 is TGTGCCAGCAGCTTGAGCCCCTATAATTCACCCCTCCACTTT.

By proportion, this clone is medium-sized (0.01 to 0.1%). V is TRBV18 and J is TRBJ2-5, with D possibly TRBD2 on 5 matching bases. The CDR3 is 15 amino acids. V shed 5 bases and J shed 1 base, with 14 bases lying between them. Germline V gene sequence: CDR1 KGHSH, CDR2 LQKENI. CDR3 nucleotide sequence: TGTGCCAGCTCATCACGGGAAAGGGCCCAAGAGACCCAGTACTTC. It translates to CASSSRERAQETQYF.

This sequence joins TRBV5-4 and TRBJ2-3; D may be TRBD1 (5 bases). The germline V gene has CDR1 SGHNT and CDR2 YYREEE (reference sequence). V dropped 5 bases and J dropped 3 bases, with 13 bases sitting between them. The CDR3 has 14 amino acids. The CDR3 region has the DNA TGTGCCAGCAGTTATCAGGGTAGGACAGATACGCAGTATTTT. Protein product: CASSYQGRTDTQYF.

V and J are TRBV6-5 and TRBJ2-7; TRBD1 aligns across 7 bases. The V gene's germline CDR1 is MNHEY and CDR2 SVGAGI. The CDR3 has 14 amino acids. After removal of 5 bases from V and 3 bases from J, the junction contained 7 bases not matched to a gene. The CDR3 reads CASSKDRTLYEQYF. As DNA, the CDR3 is TGTGCCAGCAGTAAGGACAGGACCCTCTACGAGCAGTACTTC.

The chain uses TRBV7-3 and TRBJ2-1; D not resolved. The CDR3 contains 15 residues. Trimming pared 0 bases from V and 6 bases from J, leaving 12 bases between. Germline V CDR1 and CDR2: SGHTA, FQGTGA. The CDR3 coding sequence is TGTGCCAGCAGCTTAACGTGGGTAACTTCCAATGAGCAGTTCTTC. Its protein is CASSLTWVTSNEQFF.

The chain employs TRBV5-1 and TRBJ2-3; tentatively, D is TRBD2 (5 bases). Germline values: CDR1 SGHRS, CDR2 YFSETQ. The V end lost 4 bases, the J end lost 1 base, and 19 bases lay between the germline ends. This CDR3 contains 17 residues. The CDR3, as DNA: TGCGCCAGCAGCCGGGCTGTAGGACGAGCGGGCACAGATACGCAGTATTTT. Translated, it gives CASSRAVGRAGTDTQYF.

The chain joins TRBV11-2 to TRBJ2-2; D possibly matches TRBD1 or TRBD2 (5 bases each). CDR1 and CDR2 from the germline V gene are SGHAT and FQNNGV. The CDR3 loop spans 13 amino acids. V was cut by 3 bases and J by 7 bases, with 9 bases left in between. Here the CDR3 DNA reads TGTGCCAGCAGCTTTTGGGGGATCGGGGAGCTGTTTTTT. This encodes CASSFWGIGELFF.

The J gene is TRBJ2-7, the V gene TRBV18; no definite D call. The length of the CDR3 is 17 residues. Germline lookup yields CDR1 KGHSH and CDR2 LQKENI. Trimming pared 0 bases from V and 0 bases from J, leaving 15 bases between. The CDR3 DNA reads TGTGCCAGCTCACCACCAATCCCAGTACTGAGCTCCTACGAGCAGTACTTC. Amino acid sequence: CASSPPIPVLSSYEQYF.

The rearrangement links TRBV29-1 to TRBJ1-2, with D perhaps matching TRBD1 (5 bases). The CDR3 loop spans 14 amino acids. Germline CDR1 reads SQVTM; CDR2 reads ANQGSEA. V lost 4 bases, J lost 5 bases, and 17 bases lay in between. In DNA, the CDR3 is TGCAGCGTTGTTTCCCGCGGGACGGATTATGGCTACACCTTC. As protein: CSVVSRGTDYGYTF.

The rearrangement joins TRBV3-1 (or the pseudogene TRBV3-2) to TRBJ2-7, with no clear D. CDR1 and CDR2 from the germline V gene are LGHDT and YNNKEL (reference sequence). The V end lost 6 bases, the J end lost 13 bases, and 19 bases lay between the germline ends. The CDR3 runs 12 residues. DNA of the CDR3: TGTGCCAGCAGACAAAAAGGGCCGGTTATTTACTTC. The encoded protein is CASRQKGPVIYF.

The CDR3 protein is CASGPPDSWDGYTF. Written as DNA, the CDR3 is TGTGCCAGCGGACCCCCGGACAGTTGGGATGGCTACACCTTC. The rearrangement joins TRBV5-4 to TRBJ1-2; perhaps TRBD1 as D (6 bases). From germline, CDR1 is SGHNT and CDR2 YYREEE (reference sequence). The CDR3 runs 14 residues. V dropped 7 bases and J dropped 6 bases, with 19 bases sitting between them.

The chain has TRBV3-1 (or the pseudogene TRBV3-2) and TRBJ2-3, with TRBD2 matching over 7 bases. CDR1 and CDR2 (germline): LGHDT, YNNKEL (reference sequence). V lost 4 bases to trimming and J lost 1 base; unmatched junction nucleotides: 8. This CDR3 contains 16 residues. CDR3 in amino acids: CASSPLAGVGTDTQYF. The CDR3, as DNA: TGTGCCAGCAGCCCTTTGGCGGGAGTGGGCACAGATACGCAGTATTTT.

This sequence joins TRBV29-1 and TRBJ2-5; 9 bases align to TRBD1. The ends lost 3 bases at V and 5 bases at J; junction bases unmatched: 10. The V gene's germline CDR1 is SQVTM and CDR2 ANQGSEA. This CDR3 has 15 amino acids. CDR3 amino acids: CSVEGGQGVRETQYF. CDR3 bases: TGCAGCGTTGAGGGGGGACAGGGCGTGCGGGAGACCCAGTACTTC. The full variable domain, rest sourced from reference TRBV29-1 and TRBJ2-5, is SAVISQKPSRDICQRGTSLTIQCQVDSQVTMMFWYRQQPGQSLTLIATANQGSEATYESGFVIDKFPISRPNLTFSTLTVSNMSPEDSSIYLCSVEGGQGVRETQYFGPGTRLLVL.

The V gene is TRBV7-3, the J gene TRBJ2-7; D is unresolved. CDR1 and CDR2 (germline): SGHTA, FQGTGA. The CDR3 covers 14 residues. V lost 1 base, J lost 4 bases, and 11 bases lay in between. The CDR3 here is CASSLRGFPYEQYF. The CDR3, as DNA: TGTGCCAGCAGCTTAAGAGGATTCCCTTACGAGCAGTACTTC.

The V call is TRBV10-2, the J call TRBJ2-3; a possible D gene is TRBD2 (5 bases). The CDR3 is 14 residues long. Trimming shortened V by 2 bases and J by 2 bases, and 8 bases separated the two germline ends. Germline V gives CDR1 WSHSY, CDR2 SAAADI. CDR3 DNA: TGCGCCAGCAGTGAGCGCGGGTTCACAGATACGCAGTATTTT. Its protein is CASSERGFTDTQYF.

The sample holds one count of this clone. In DNA form, the CDR3 reads TGTGCCAGCAGCCATGGAGGGTTCACAGATACGCAGTATTTT. Residues: CASSHGGFTDTQYF. The genes are TRBV7-9 and TRBJ2-3, with D possibly TRBD2 on 6 matching bases. The germline V gene encodes CDR1 SEHNR and CDR2 FQNEAQ (reference sequence). This CDR3 is 14 amino acids long. Trimming took 5 bases from V and 2 from J, leaving 11 bases between them.

V and J are TRBV19 and TRBJ2-2, with 8 nucleotides matching TRBD1. The CDR3 covers 17 residues. V was pared by 0 bases and J by 5 bases, with 8 bases of the junction left unmatched. Germline CDR1 and CDR2: LNHDA and SQIVND (reference sequence). CDR3 sequence: CASSIDRAGGGTGELFF. CDR3 DNA: TGTGCCAGTAGTATAGATCGGGCAGGGGGCGGTACCGGGGAGCTGTTTTTT. Variable domain in full (rest from reference TRBV19 and TRBJ2-2): DGGITQSPKYLFRKEGQNVTLSCEQNLNHDAMYWYRQDPGQGLRLIYYSQIVNDFQKGDIAEGYSVSREKKESFPLTVTSAQKNPTAFYLCASSIDRAGGGTGELFFGEGSRLTVL.

For the CDR3, the DNA is TGTGCCAGCGGGAAGACAGGGGTGGACATTCAGTACTTC. Translation gives CASGKTGVDIQYF. The chain is built from TRBV11-3 and TRBJ2-4; TRBD1 matches 8 bases. CDR3 length: 13 residues. In germline, CDR1 is SGHNT, CDR2 YENEEA. V lost 8 bases to trimming and J lost 8 bases; unmatched junction nucleotides: 8. Filled out from reference TRBV11-3 and TRBJ2-4, the complete variable domain reads EAGVVQSPRYKIIEKKQPVAFWCNPISGHNTLYWYLQNLGQGPELLIRYENEEAVDDSQLPKDRFSAERLKGVDSTLKIQPAELGDSAVYLCASGKTGVDIQYFGAGTRLSVL.